This T cell receptor beta chain came from a study of identical twins. The authors used template switching to add a universal primer site and gave cDNA unique molecular identifiers. TCRdb ran MiXCR on the 5' RACE reads and lists one entry per CDR3 protein. Of roughly 720,000 distinct CDR3 sequences listed, approximately 18% are singletons. The trim removed 6 bases at V and 5 bases at J, leaving 5 bases unmatched. This CDR3 has 13 amino acids. Germline-derived CDR1 and CDR2 are LGHNA and YSLEER. The same sample was also studied in work on T cells expressing NK-cell markers. This second study says: Several donors showed these clonotypes also leading the CD3+CD56-NKG2C+ fraction.

The V gene is TRBV4-3, the J gene TRBJ2-3; TRBD2 agrees at 7 bases. This clonotype originated in a woman in her late teens or twenties in good health. The sequenced material came from PBMCs. The CDR3, as DNA: TGCGCCAGCAGGGGAGCGGGAATAGATACGCAGTATTTT. This translates into CASRGAGIDTQYF.